A few counts support the clone carrying this TCR beta chain. The antigen is not known. This record belongs to a study of blood T cells in healthy people across ages. Background on the study: When template switching was applied, about one barcoded beta molecule was captured per two T cells. Study outcomes and limitations: Across samples, TCR beta diversity tracked strongly with naive T cell percentage.

A sample-barcoded 5' primer and a J-beta primer mix were used in a second PCR of roughly 6 to 12 cycles. Each cDNA molecule was tagged by a template-switch adaptor with 12 random nucleotides. TCRdb independently ran MiXCR on the 5' RACE reads; one entry per CDR3 protein. The table lists roughly 900,000 distinct CDR3 sequences, under 30% of them singletons. Roughly 9.2 milliliters of peripheral blood were drawn from each donor into EDTA-treated tubes. There are 14 residues in the CDR3. The germline V gene encodes CDR1 SEHNR and CDR2 FQNEAQ (reference sequence). Losses at the gene ends were 5 bases for V and 12 bases for J; bases not matched to a gene: 11.

This sequence joins TRBV7-9 and TRBJ2-1; 9 bases are shared with TRBD1. Sequenced sample: blood. The TCR comes from a woman older than 75 in good health. CDR3 protein: CASSQDRGGGVQFF. The CDR3 coding sequence is TGTGCCAGCAGCCAGGACAGGGGAGGAGGGGTGCAGTTCTTC.